This T cell receptor (beta chain) comes out of a study of response to subunit inactivated influenza vaccine. Points from the study as a whole: Authors suggested that a seasonal influenza vaccination recruits few new T cells each time.

In this sample, this clonotype turned up many times. No antigen is known for it. V gave up 4 bases and J gave up 1 base; unmatched junction bases: 4. The germline V gene encodes CDR1 SGHRS and CDR2 YFSETQ. The CDR3 has 14 residues. TCRdb passed the RT-PCR reads through MiXCR, listing each CDR3 protein once. The sample holds just over 300,000 distinct CDR3 sequences, 20% to 25% seen once. The chain combines TRBV5-1 with TRBJ1-1, with TRBD1 identical over 7 bases. The sequence came from a man between 50 and 69 years old who received an inactivated influenza vaccine. Source: PBMCs from blood, taken about 20 months after vaccination. The CDR3 protein is CASSRGQANTEAFF. CDR3 DNA: TGCGCCAGCAGCCGCGGACAGGCGAACACTGAAGCTTTCTTT.